This T cell receptor (beta chain) was sequenced for a study of blood T cells in healthy people across ages. Regarding the study as a whole: Relative to aged donors, long-lived donors carried more naive CD4+ cells and displayed higher diversity.

The sample providers were healthy Caucasian people from Russia, aged about 6 to 95. The amount of total RNA extracted per sample was at least 6 micrograms. This clonotype appeared a few times. The target antigen is unknown. The CDR3 runs to 14 residues. J was trimmed by 6 bases and V by 7 bases; bases with no gene match: 7. From germline, CDR1 is SQVTM and CDR2 ANQGSEA. Through a sample-barcoded 5' primer and a J-beta primer mix, a second PCR was run for roughly 6 to 12 cycles. TCRdb re-derived calls from the 5' RACE reads in MiXCR, one entry per CDR3 protein. Here the sample spans about 1.8 million distinct CDR3 sequences, 40% to 55% being singletons.

The chain links TRBV29-1 to TRBJ2-1, with 12 bases aligning to TRBD2. The sequenced sample consisted of blood. This sequence was found in a woman between 35 and 50 years old in good health. DNA of the CDR3: TGCAGCGCCGAACTAGCGGGGGGCCTCAATGAGCAGTTCTTC. Protein sequence: CSAELAGGLNEQFF.